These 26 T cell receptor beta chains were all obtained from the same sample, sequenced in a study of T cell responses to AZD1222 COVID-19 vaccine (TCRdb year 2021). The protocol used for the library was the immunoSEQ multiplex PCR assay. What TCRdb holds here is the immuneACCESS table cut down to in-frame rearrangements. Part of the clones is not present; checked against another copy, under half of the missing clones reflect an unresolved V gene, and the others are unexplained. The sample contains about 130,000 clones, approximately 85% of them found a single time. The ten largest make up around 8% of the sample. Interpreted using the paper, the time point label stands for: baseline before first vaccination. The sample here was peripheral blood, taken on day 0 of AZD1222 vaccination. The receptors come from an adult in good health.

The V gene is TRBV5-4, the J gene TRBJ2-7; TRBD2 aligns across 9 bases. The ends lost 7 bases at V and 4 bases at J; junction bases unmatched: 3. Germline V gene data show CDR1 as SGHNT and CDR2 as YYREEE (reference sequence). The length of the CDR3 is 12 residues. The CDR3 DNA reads TGTGCCAGCTCCACTAGCGGGTACGAGCAGTACTTC. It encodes CASSTSGYEQYF.

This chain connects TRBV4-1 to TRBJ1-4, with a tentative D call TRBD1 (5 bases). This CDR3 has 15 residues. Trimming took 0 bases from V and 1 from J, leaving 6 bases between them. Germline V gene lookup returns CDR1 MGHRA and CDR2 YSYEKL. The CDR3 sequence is CASSQETGTNEKLFF. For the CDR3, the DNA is TGCGCCAGCAGCCAAGAAACAGGAACTAATGAAAAACTGTTTTTT.

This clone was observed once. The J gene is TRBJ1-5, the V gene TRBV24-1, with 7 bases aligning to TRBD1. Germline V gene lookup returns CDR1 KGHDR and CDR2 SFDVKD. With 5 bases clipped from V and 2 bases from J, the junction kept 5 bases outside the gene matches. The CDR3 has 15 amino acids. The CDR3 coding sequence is TGTGCCACCAGTGCCAGGGGGGCGGGCAATCAGCCCCAGCATTTT. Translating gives CATSARGAGNQPQHF.

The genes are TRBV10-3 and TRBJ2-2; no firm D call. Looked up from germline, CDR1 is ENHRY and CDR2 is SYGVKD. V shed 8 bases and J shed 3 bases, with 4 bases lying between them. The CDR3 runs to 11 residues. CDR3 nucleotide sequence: TGTGCCATCTTGGACACCGGGGAGCTGTTTTTT. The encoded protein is CAILDTGELFF.

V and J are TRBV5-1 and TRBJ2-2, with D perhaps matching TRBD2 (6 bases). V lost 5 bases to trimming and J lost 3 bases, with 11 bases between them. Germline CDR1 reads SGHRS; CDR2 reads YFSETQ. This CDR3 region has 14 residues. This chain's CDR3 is CASSRTGDTGELFF. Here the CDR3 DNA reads TGCGCCAGCAGTAGAACGGGAGACACCGGGGAGCTGTTTTTT.

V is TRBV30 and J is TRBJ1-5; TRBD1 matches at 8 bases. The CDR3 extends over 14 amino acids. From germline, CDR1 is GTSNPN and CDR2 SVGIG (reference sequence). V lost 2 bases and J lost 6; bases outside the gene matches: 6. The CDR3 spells CAWSLRGQGQPQHF. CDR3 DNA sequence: TGTGCCTGGAGTCTCAGGGGGCAAGGTCAGCCCCAGCATTTT.

The CDR3 sequence is CASFGDGELFF. In DNA, the CDR3 is TGTGCCAGCTTTGGGGACGGGGAGCTGTTTTTT. J is TRBJ2-2 and V is TRBV6-5; no reliable D call. The CDR3 totals 11 residues. CDR1 is MNHEY and CDR2 is SVGAGI in the germline V gene. V dropped 8 bases and J dropped 7 bases, with 8 bases sitting between them.

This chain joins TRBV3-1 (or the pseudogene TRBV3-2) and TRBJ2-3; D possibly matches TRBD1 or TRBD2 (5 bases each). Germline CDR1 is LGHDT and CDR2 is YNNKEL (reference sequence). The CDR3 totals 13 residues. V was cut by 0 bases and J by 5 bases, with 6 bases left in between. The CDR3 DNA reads TGTGCCAGCAGCCAAGATGGGGGAGATACGCAGTATTTT. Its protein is CASSQDGGDTQYF.

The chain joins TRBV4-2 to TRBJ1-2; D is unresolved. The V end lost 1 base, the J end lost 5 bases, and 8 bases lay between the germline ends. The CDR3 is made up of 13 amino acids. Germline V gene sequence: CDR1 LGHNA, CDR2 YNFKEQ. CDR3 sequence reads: CASSQGTDYGYTF. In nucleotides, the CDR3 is TGTGCCAGCAGCCAAGGGACTGATTATGGCTACACCTTC.

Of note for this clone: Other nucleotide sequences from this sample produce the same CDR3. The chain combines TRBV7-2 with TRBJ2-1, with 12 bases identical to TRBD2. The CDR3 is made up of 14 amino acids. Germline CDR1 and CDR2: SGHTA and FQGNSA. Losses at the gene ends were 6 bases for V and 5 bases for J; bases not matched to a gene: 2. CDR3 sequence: CASSWTSGNNEQFF. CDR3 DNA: TGTGCCAGCAGTTGGACTAGCGGGAACAATGAGCAGTTCTTC. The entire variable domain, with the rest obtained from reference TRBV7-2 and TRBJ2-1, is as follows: GAGVSQSPSNKVTEKGKDVELRCDPISGHTALYWYRQSLGQGLEFLIYFQGNSAPDKSGLPSDRFSAERTGGSVSTLTIQRTQQEDSAVYLCASSWTSGNNEQFFGPGTRLTVL.

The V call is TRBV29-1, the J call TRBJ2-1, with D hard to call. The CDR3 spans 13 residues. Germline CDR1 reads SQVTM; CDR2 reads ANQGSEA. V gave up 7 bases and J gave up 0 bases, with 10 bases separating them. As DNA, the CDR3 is TGCAGCGCCCTCCCGGGCTCCTACAATGAGCAGTTCTTC. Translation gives CSALPGSYNEQFF.

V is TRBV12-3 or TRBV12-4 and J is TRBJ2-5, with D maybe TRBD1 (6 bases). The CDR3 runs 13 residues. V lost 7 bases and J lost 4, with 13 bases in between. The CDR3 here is CASTWDTSETQYF. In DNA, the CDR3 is TGTGCCAGCACCTGGGACACTTCAGAGACCCAGTACTTC.

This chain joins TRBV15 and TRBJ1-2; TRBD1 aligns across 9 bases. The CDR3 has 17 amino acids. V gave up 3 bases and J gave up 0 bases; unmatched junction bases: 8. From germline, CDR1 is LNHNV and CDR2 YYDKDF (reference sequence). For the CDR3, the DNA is TGTGCCACCAGCAGCGCCCGGACAGGGGTAGCTAACTATGGCTACACCTTC. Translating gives CATSSARTGVANYGYTF.

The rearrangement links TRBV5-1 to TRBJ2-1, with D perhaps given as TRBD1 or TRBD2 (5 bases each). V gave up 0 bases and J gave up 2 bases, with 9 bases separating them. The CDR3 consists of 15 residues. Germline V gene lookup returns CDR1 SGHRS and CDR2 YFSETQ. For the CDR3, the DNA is TGCGCCAGCAGCTTGGACGGGACCCCCTACAATGAGCAGTTCTTC. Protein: CASSLDGTPYNEQFF.

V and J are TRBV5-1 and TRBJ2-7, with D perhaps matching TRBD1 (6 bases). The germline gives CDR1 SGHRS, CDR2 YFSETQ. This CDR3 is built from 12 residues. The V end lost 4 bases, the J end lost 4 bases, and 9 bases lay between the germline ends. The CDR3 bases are TGCGCCAGCAGCACTGGACAGTACGAGCAGTACTTC. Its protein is CASSTGQYEQYF.

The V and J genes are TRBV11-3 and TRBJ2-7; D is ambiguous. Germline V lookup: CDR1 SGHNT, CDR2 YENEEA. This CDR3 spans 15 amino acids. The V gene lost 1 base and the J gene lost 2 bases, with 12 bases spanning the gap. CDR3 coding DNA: TGTGCCAGCAGCTTAGGGGTCGTCGAGGCCTACGAGCAGTACTTC. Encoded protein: CASSLGVVEAYEQYF.

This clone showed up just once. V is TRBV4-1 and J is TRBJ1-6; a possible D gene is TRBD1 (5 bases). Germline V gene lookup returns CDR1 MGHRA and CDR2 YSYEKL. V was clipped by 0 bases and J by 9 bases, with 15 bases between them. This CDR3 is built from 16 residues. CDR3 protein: CASSQESVRGISPLHF. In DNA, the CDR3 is TGCGCCAGCAGCCAAGAGTCGGTCCGGGGGATTTCACCCCTCCACTTT.

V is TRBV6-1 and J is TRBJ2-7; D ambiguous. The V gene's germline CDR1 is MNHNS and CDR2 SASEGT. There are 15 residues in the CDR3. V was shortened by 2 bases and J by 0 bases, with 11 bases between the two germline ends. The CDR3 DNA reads TGTGCCAGCAGTGAAAGGTACGGTAGCTCCTACGAGCAGTACTTC. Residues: CASSERYGSSYEQYF.

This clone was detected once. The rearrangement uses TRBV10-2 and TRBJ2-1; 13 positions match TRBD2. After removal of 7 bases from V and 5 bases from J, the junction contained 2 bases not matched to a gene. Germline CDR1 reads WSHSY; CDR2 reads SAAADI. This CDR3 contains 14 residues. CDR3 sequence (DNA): TGCGCCAGCACCGGGACTAGCGGGAACAATGAGCAGTTCTTC. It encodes CASTGTSGNNEQFF.

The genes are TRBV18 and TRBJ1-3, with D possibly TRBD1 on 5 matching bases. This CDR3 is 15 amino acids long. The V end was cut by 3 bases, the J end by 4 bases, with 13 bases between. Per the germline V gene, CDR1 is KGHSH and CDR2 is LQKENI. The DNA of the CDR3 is TGTGCCAGCTCACCCCCAGGCCAGGGAGGAAACACCATATATTTT. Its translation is CASSPPGQGGNTIYF.

This CDR3 reads CASSLEGQWGNTIYF. The CDR3 coding sequence is TGTGCCAGCAGCTTGGAGGGGCAATGGGGAAACACCATATATTTT. The chain recombines TRBV5-4 with TRBJ1-3; a weak D match, TRBD1 (5 bases). The CDR3 extends over 15 amino acids. Looked up from germline, CDR1 is SGHNT and CDR2 is YYREEE (reference sequence). Trimming pared 0 bases from V and 4 bases from J, leaving 11 bases between.

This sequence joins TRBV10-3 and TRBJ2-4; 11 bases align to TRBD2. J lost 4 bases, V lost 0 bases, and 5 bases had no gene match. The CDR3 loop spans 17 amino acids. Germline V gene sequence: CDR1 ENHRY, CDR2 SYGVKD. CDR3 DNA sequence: TGTGCCATCAGTGAGTCGACGGGGACTAGCGGTAAAAACATTCAGTACTTC. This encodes CAISESTGTSGKNIQYF.

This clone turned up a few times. The CDR3 sequence is CASSQARTSGRSTYEQYF. The CDR3 region has the DNA TGCGCCAGCAGTCAGGCCCGGACTAGCGGGAGGTCTACCTACGAGCAGTACTTC. The gene calls are TRBV23-1 and TRBJ2-7, with 14 bases matching TRBD2. TRBV23-1 is sorted into the ORF group, with uncertain function. This CDR3 contains 18 residues. The ends lost 3 bases at V and 2 bases at J; junction bases unmatched: 9.

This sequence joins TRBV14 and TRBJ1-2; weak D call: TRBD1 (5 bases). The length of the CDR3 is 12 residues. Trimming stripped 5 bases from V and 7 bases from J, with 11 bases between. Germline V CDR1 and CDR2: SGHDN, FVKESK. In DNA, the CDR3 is TGTGCCAGCAGCACGGGGACGGCTGGCTACACCTTC. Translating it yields CASSTGTAGYTF.

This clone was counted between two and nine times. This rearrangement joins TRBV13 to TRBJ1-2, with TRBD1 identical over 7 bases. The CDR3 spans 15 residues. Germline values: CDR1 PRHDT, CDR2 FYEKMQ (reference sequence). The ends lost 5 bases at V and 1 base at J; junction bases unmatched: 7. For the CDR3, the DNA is TGTGCCAGCAGCCCCAGGACAGGAGATAACTATGGCTACACCTTC. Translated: CASSPRTGDNYGYTF. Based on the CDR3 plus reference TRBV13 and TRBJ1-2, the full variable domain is AAGVIQSPRHLIKEKRETATLKCYPIPRHDTVYWYQQGPGQDPQFLISFYEKMQSDKGSIPDRFSAQQFSDYHSELNMSSLELGDSALYFCASSPRTGDNYGYTFGSGTRLTVV.

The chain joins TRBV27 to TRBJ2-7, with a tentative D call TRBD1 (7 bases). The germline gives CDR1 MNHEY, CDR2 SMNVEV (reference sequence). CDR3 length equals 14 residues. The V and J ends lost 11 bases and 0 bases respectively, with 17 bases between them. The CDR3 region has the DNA TGTGCCCCATTGGGGCAGGGGGGCTCCTACGAGCAGTACTTC. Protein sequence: CAPLGQGGSYEQYF.